Sequencing of this T cell receptor beta chain was carried out in a study of T cell clonality in common variable immunodeficiency. General study points: Compared with healthy controls, CVID subjects showed increased TCRbeta clonality, mostly in about a third.

This clone was seen ten or more times. Its cognate antigen is unknown. The read terminates 3 residues ahead of where the CDR3 ends, so the germline J gene completes it. This table comes from immunoSEQ multiplex PCR, and its TCRdb copy is limited to in-frame clones, with some not included. The repertoire consists of approximately 75,000 clones, none detected only once. Between the trimmed V and J ends, which lost 6 bases and 5 bases, there was a span of 16 bases. The CDR3 has 14 amino acids. CDR1 LNHDA and CDR2 SQIVND come from the germline V gene (reference sequence). This sequence was found in a person aged 18 to 75 in good health. This chain connects TRBV19 to TRBJ2-5; a weak D match, TRBD1 (6 bases). Sequenced input: peripheral blood mononuclear cells. This chain's CDR3 is CASRGAGPYETQYF. The CDR3 bases that were read are TGTGCCAGTAGGGGGGCAGGACCTTATGAGACC.